These 5 T cell receptor beta chains share one sample of origin, sequenced in a study of early T cells in non-severe SARS-CoV-2 infection. TCRdb called the 5' RACE reads again in MiXCR, with one record for every CDR3 protein. The profile covers over 85,000 distinct CDR3 sequences, with around an eighth appearing a single time and 3.8% taken by the ten largest. The sample consisted of whole blood, taken at baseline. The receptor source for this set is an adult who was a healthcare worker with PCR-confirmed SARS-CoV-2 infection or an uninfected control (not recorded which).

This clonotype was found a few times. This chain connects TRBV20-1 to TRBJ2-7, with D perhaps matching TRBD1 or TRBD2 (5 bases each). Germline V gene sequence: CDR1 DFQATT, CDR2 SNEGSKA (reference sequence). The CDR3 loop spans 14 amino acids. The V and J ends lost 2 bases and 7 bases respectively, with 18 bases between them. Here the CDR3 DNA reads TGCAGTGCTAGACCATCCGGGACCCGTTGGGAGCAGTACTTC. This translates into CSARPSGTRWEQYF.

This clonotype has a count of ten or more. The chain recombines TRBV5-6 with TRBJ1-5, with 7 bases fitting TRBD1. The CDR3 has 14 residues. J was trimmed by 5 bases and V by 4 bases; bases with no gene match: 6. Looked up from germline, CDR1 is SGHDT and CDR2 is YYEEEE. The CDR3 DNA sequence: TGTGCCAGCAGCCTCAGGGGGGCTCATCAGCCCCAGCATTTT. This codes for CASSLRGAHQPQHF.

This clonotype has more than one count but fewer than ten. The V and J genes are TRBV20-1 and TRBJ2-6, with TRBD1 matching over 9 bases. V dropped 3 bases and J dropped 0; count of bases not matched to a gene: 6. This CDR3 has 17 amino acids. Looked up from germline, CDR1 is DFQATT and CDR2 is SNEGSKA (reference sequence). For the CDR3, the DNA is TGCAGTGCTAGCACAGGGGGCGTCAGCTCTGGGGCCAACGTCCTGACTTTC. This gives the protein CSASTGGVSSGANVLTF.

The chain employs TRBV7-8 and TRBJ1-5; D is ambiguous. The germline V gene has CDR1 SGHVS and CDR2 FQNEAQ. Trimming removed 5 bases from V and 7 bases from J, with 21 bases in between. CDR3 length: 16 residues. Here the CDR3 DNA reads TGTGCCAGCAGCCCAGAGGCTGAAGTCTTTAGGCAGCCCCAGCATTTT. As protein: CASSPEAEVFRQPQHF.

V is TRBV6-7 and J is TRBJ2-5; D ambiguous. TRBV6-7 is annotated as an ORF whose role is uncertain. Trimming cost V 7 bases and J 5 bases, with 14 bases left between them. The CDR3 is 13 residues long. The CDR3 sequence: CASIHGQRETQYF. CDR3 nucleotide sequence: TGTGCCAGCATCCACGGGCAAAGGGAGACCCAGTACTTC.